Listed below are T cell receptor beta chains from one sample, sequenced in a study of blood T cell repertoires in COVID-19. This table comes from immunoSEQ multiplex PCR, and its TCRdb copy is limited to in-frame clones, with some not included. The table has about 270,000 clones, around 86% seen once. The sequencing sample was made of peripheral blood. These receptors were taken from a woman in her fifties or sixties with active or convalescent COVID-19. Each CDR3 is given with its conserved first and last residue. Each record gives: V gene, J gene, clone size, D gene, CDR3 DNA, CDR3 protein. A D gene is named only where the DNA matches it firmly. Size values are once, few and many counts, or a class for expanded clones, and some rows have none.

v_gene: TRBV29-1
j_gene: TRBJ1-2
abundance: -
d_gene: -
CDR3nt: TGCAGCGTTGAAGACCAGGGCAGGGGCCCCTATGGCTACACCTTC
CDR3aa: CSVEDQGRGPYGYTF

v_gene: TRBV11-1
j_gene: TRBJ2-1
abundance: -
d_gene: TRBD2
CDR3nt: TGTGCCAGCAGCTTTAGCGGGGGAAGCCTTAGGAATGAGCAGTTCTTC
CDR3aa: CASSFSGGSLRNEQFF

v_gene: TRBV20-1
j_gene: TRBJ1-1
abundance: -
d_gene: TRBD1
CDR3nt: TGCAGTGCTAGTTCAACGGGACAGGGAGGCACTGAAGCTTTCTTT
CDR3aa: CSASSTGQGGTEAFF

v_gene: TRBV7-9
j_gene: TRBJ2-7
abundance: few
d_gene: TRBD2
CDR3nt: TGTGCCAGCAGCTTAGGCGGGGGGAAGTCCTACGAGCAGTACTTC
CDR3aa: CASSLGGGKSYEQYF

v_gene: TRBV27
j_gene: TRBJ1-6
abundance: -
d_gene: -
CDR3nt: TGTGCCAGCGGGTCAGGGGCTGGCTATAATTCACCCCTCCACTTT
CDR3aa: CASGSGAGYNSPLHF

v_gene: TRBV2
j_gene: TRBJ2-7
abundance: -
d_gene: TRBD1
CDR3nt: TGTGCCAGCAGGGGGGACAGGACTTCCTACGAGCAGTACTTC
CDR3aa: CASRGDRTSYEQYF

v_gene: TRBV3-1/TRBV3-2
j_gene: TRBJ1-4
abundance: -
d_gene: TRBD1
CDR3nt: TGTGCCAGCAGCGGACAGGGGAATTGGGATGAAAAACTGTTTTTT
CDR3aa: CASSGQGNWDEKLFF

v_gene: TRBV7-8
j_gene: TRBJ2-5
abundance: -
d_gene: TRBD1
CDR3nt: TGTGCCAGCAGCCGGAGGACGGGACAGGGGGAAGAGACCCAGTACTTC
CDR3aa: CASSRRTGQGEETQYF

v_gene: TRBV7-3
j_gene: TRBJ2-3
abundance: few
d_gene: -
CDR3nt: TGTGCCAGCAGCTTAACGCCTGTAGTGGATACGCAGTATTTT
CDR3aa: CASSLTPVVDTQYF

v_gene: TRBV30
j_gene: TRBJ2-7
abundance: -
d_gene: -
CDR3nt: TGTGCCTGGAGTGTCATGGCGGCCCTAAGTCACGAGCAGTACTTC
CDR3aa: CAWSVMAALSHEQYF

v_gene: TRBV2
j_gene: TRBJ1-2
abundance: -
d_gene: TRBD1
CDR3nt: TGTGCCAGCAGCCCAACGGGACAGGGGCCAAGGGGCTACACCTTC
CDR3aa: CASSPTGQGPRGYTF

v_gene: TRBV30
j_gene: TRBJ2-3
abundance: -
d_gene: -
CDR3nt: TGTGCCTGGAAAGGTATGGAGAGGGGCACAGATACGCAGTATTTT
CDR3aa: CAWKGMERGTDTQYF

v_gene: TRBV5-4
j_gene: TRBJ2-5
abundance: -
d_gene: TRBD2
CDR3nt: TGTGCCAGCAGCGCGGGACTAGCGGGGGGGCAGGAGACCCAGTACTTC
CDR3aa: CASSAGLAGGQETQYF

v_gene: TRBV7-9
j_gene: TRBJ2-3
abundance: -
d_gene: TRBD2
CDR3nt: TGTGTACTAGCGGGGGGGCCGAGAGCGCCGGTGGCAGATACGCAGTATTTT
CDR3aa: CVLAGGPRAPVADTQYF

v_gene: TRBV18
j_gene: TRBJ1-2
abundance: -
d_gene: -
CDR3nt: TGTGCCAGCTCACCATCCAGGGAAATGAACTATGGCTACACCTTC
CDR3aa: CASSPSREMNYGYTF

v_gene: TRBV19
j_gene: TRBJ2-5
abundance: -
d_gene: TRBD2
CDR3nt: TGTGCCAGTAAAACTAGCGGGGATCAAGAGACCCAGTACTTC
CDR3aa: CASKTSGDQETQYF

v_gene: TRBV27
j_gene: TRBJ1-2
abundance: -
d_gene: -
CDR3nt: TGTGCCAGCAGTTCTACCATTACAGGGATCGGAGGCTACACCTTC
CDR3aa: CASSSTITGIGGYTF

v_gene: TRBV7-2
j_gene: TRBJ1-1
abundance: -
d_gene: TRBD1
CDR3nt: TGTGCCAGCAGCTCGACAGGGAGTGTCGTCACTGAAGCTTTCTTT
CDR3aa: CASSSTGSVVTEAFF

v_gene: TRBV9
j_gene: TRBJ2-3
abundance: -
d_gene: TRBD2
CDR3nt: TGTGCCAGCAGCCCTCGAGGGACTAGGCCTTCTAGCACAGATACGCAGTATTTT
CDR3aa: CASSPRGTRPSSTDTQYF

v_gene: TRBV12-3/TRBV12-4
j_gene: TRBJ2-7
abundance: -
d_gene: -
CDR3nt: TGTGCCAGCAGTTTCAGCTACGAGCAGTACTTC
CDR3aa: CASSFSYEQYF

v_gene: TRBV11-2
j_gene: TRBJ2-7
abundance: -
d_gene: TRBD1
CDR3nt: TGTGCCAGCAAAGACAGGGTAAAGAACGAGCAGTACTTC
CDR3aa: CASKDRVKNEQYF

v_gene: TRBV15
j_gene: TRBJ1-2
abundance: -
d_gene: -
CDR3nt: TGTGCCACCAGCGAGGGTCCCCGATCGGGCTACACCTTC
CDR3aa: CATSEGPRSGYTF

v_gene: TRBV6-6
j_gene: TRBJ1-6
abundance: -
d_gene: -
CDR3nt: TGTGCCAGCAGCCCCGGAGCGGGGGGCAGCTCACCCCTCCACTTT
CDR3aa: CASSPGAGGSSPLHF

v_gene: TRBV3-1/TRBV3-2
j_gene: TRBJ1-3
abundance: -
d_gene: -
CDR3nt: TGTGCCAGCAGCCAGACGCCGGGGGTCGGAAACACCATATATTTT
CDR3aa: CASSQTPGVGNTIYF

v_gene: TRBV5-8
j_gene: TRBJ1-4
abundance: -
d_gene: -
CDR3nt: TGTGCCAGCAGCTCGCGAAGCAGGGGTAATGAAAAACTGTTTTTT
CDR3aa: CASSSRSRGNEKLFF

v_gene: TRBV5-1
j_gene: TRBJ1-2
abundance: few
d_gene: -
CDR3nt: TGCGCCAGCAGCCTCCCCCAGGGGAACTATGGCTACACCTTC
CDR3aa: CASSLPQGNYGYTF

v_gene: TRBV5-5
j_gene: TRBJ2-7
abundance: few
d_gene: -
CDR3nt: TGTGCCAGCACGGCCGGGGTCGAGCAGTACTTC
CDR3aa: CASTAGVEQYF

v_gene: TRBV9
j_gene: TRBJ2-5
abundance: -
d_gene: TRBD2
CDR3nt: TGTGCCGTCCTAGCGGGGGGGCGTACAGAGACCCAGTACTTC
CDR3aa: CAVLAGGRTETQYF

v_gene: TRBV18
j_gene: TRBJ2-3
abundance: -
d_gene: -
CDR3nt: TGTGCCAGCTCACCAGCGCATGATACGCAGTATTTT
CDR3aa: CASSPAHDTQYF

v_gene: TRBV27
j_gene: TRBJ2-3
abundance: -
d_gene: TRBD2
CDR3nt: TGTGCCAGCAGTTTCACTCGCGGGGGGCCCCATACGCAGTATTTT
CDR3aa: CASSFTRGGPHTQYF

v_gene: TRBV10-3
j_gene: TRBJ1-4
abundance: -
d_gene: -
CDR3nt: TGTGCCATCAGAAACGTCCAGGCCGAAAAACTGTTTTTT
CDR3aa: CAIRNVQAEKLFF

v_gene: TRBV12-2
j_gene: TRBJ2-7
abundance: -
d_gene: -
CDR3nt: TGTGCAACACAGGGGAGGAACTACGAGCAGTACTTC
CDR3aa: CATQGRNYEQYF

v_gene: TRBV7-3
j_gene: TRBJ2-3
abundance: -
d_gene: TRBD2
CDR3nt: TGTGCCAGCAGCGCAACTAGCGGGGTGCCCCCTAGCACAGATACGCAGTATTTT
CDR3aa: CASSATSGVPPSTDTQYF

v_gene: TRBV7-2
j_gene: TRBJ2-3
abundance: -
d_gene: -
CDR3nt: TGTGCCAGCAGTTTGGAGCCACGGGTCACAGATACGCAGTATTTT
CDR3aa: CASSLEPRVTDTQYF

v_gene: TRBV7-2
j_gene: TRBJ1-2
abundance: -
d_gene: TRBD1
CDR3nt: TGTGCCAGCAGCTTACATACAGGGGTAAACTATGGCTACACCTTC
CDR3aa: CASSLHTGVNYGYTF

v_gene: TRBV15
j_gene: TRBJ2-5
abundance: -
d_gene: TRBD2
CDR3nt: TGTGCCACCAGCAGGACTAGCGGGTCAGAGACCCAGTACTTC
CDR3aa: CATSRTSGSETQYF

v_gene: TRBV15
j_gene: TRBJ2-7
abundance: -
d_gene: -
CDR3nt: TGTGCCACCAGCAGCGGGCAGGGTTTCGACGAGCAGTACTTC
CDR3aa: CATSSGQGFDEQYF

v_gene: TRBV4-2
j_gene: TRBJ1-4
abundance: few
d_gene: -
CDR3nt: TGTGCCAGCAGCCAAAGTATAGGAGGGAAACTGTTTTTT
CDR3aa: CASSQSIGGKLFF

v_gene: TRBV4-2
j_gene: TRBJ2-1
abundance: -
d_gene: TRBD2
CDR3nt: TGTGCCAGCAGCCTCCCCGGGACTAGCGGGGGGGACAATGAGCAGTTCTTC
CDR3aa: CASSLPGTSGGDNEQFF

v_gene: TRBV10-3
j_gene: TRBJ2-7
abundance: -
d_gene: -
CDR3nt: TGTGCCATCAGTGATTTGGGGGCAACAAGCTCCTACGAGCAGTACTTC
CDR3aa: CAISDLGATSSYEQYF

v_gene: TRBV20-1
j_gene: TRBJ2-1
abundance: -
d_gene: -
CDR3nt: TGCAGTGCTAGTGGCGGGCTCTCCTACAATGAGCAGTTCTTC
CDR3aa: CSASGGLSYNEQFF

v_gene: TRBV19
j_gene: TRBJ2-2
abundance: -
d_gene: TRBD1
CDR3nt: TGTGCCAGTAGTATAGATGTCGGGACAGGGGCGTACACCGGGGAGCTGTTTTTT
CDR3aa: CASSIDVGTGAYTGELFF

v_gene: TRBV5-6
j_gene: TRBJ2-5
abundance: -
d_gene: -
CDR3nt: TGTGCCAGCAGCTTGCATCGCGTAGAGACCCAGTACTTC
CDR3aa: CASSLHRVETQYF

v_gene: TRBV7-2
j_gene: TRBJ1-6
abundance: -
d_gene: TRBD1
CDR3nt: TGTGCCAGCAGCCCCTTACAGGGGGGTAATTCACCCCTCCACTTT
CDR3aa: CASSPLQGGNSPLHF

v_gene: TRBV19
j_gene: TRBJ1-5
abundance: -
d_gene: -
CDR3nt: TGTGCCAGTAGTATAGTCCGACAGGCTTTTAGCAATCAGCCCCAGCATTTT
CDR3aa: CASSIVRQAFSNQPQHF

v_gene: TRBV5-4
j_gene: TRBJ1-5
abundance: -
d_gene: -
CDR3nt: TGTGCCAGCAGCTTGGAGGGGGTCAATCAGCCCCAGCATTTT
CDR3aa: CASSLEGVNQPQHF

v_gene: TRBV25-1
j_gene: TRBJ1-1
abundance: once
d_gene: TRBD1
CDR3nt: TGTGCCAGCAGCCGGGACAGGGCCCCTATGAACACTGAAGCTTTCTTT
CDR3aa: CASSRDRAPMNTEAFF

v_gene: TRBV19
j_gene: TRBJ1-2
abundance: -
d_gene: -
CDR3nt: TGTGCCAGTAGTATAGTCCCAGGCGGCTACACCTTC
CDR3aa: CASSIVPGGYTF

v_gene: TRBV4-2
j_gene: TRBJ2-7
abundance: -
d_gene: TRBD2
CDR3nt: TGTGCCAGCAGCCCGAGCGGGGGTGGAAGGGAGCAGTACTTC
CDR3aa: CASSPSGGGREQYF

v_gene: TRBV15
j_gene: TRBJ2-3
abundance: -
d_gene: -
CDR3nt: TGTGCCACCAGCTCGGCGGGGAACACAGATACGCAGTATTTT
CDR3aa: CATSSAGNTDTQYF

v_gene: TRBV5-1
j_gene: TRBJ1-1
abundance: -
d_gene: TRBD1
CDR3nt: TGCGCCAGCAGCTTGGAGGCAGGGGGCACTGAAGCTTTCTTT
CDR3aa: CASSLEAGGTEAFF

v_gene: TRBV11-2
j_gene: TRBJ2-1
abundance: few
d_gene: -
CDR3nt: TGTGCCAGCAGCTGGTCCATATTACCTAACAATGAGCAGTTCTTC
CDR3aa: CASSWSILPNNEQFF

v_gene: TRBV27
j_gene: TRBJ1-2
abundance: -
d_gene: TRBD1
CDR3nt: TGTGCCAGCAGTCCGACAGGGGACTATGGCTACACCTTC
CDR3aa: CASSPTGDYGYTF

v_gene: TRBV9
j_gene: TRBJ2-2
abundance: -
d_gene: -
CDR3nt: TGTGCCAGCAATCCAGGCGTGACCGGGGAGCTGTTTTTT
CDR3aa: CASNPGVTGELFF

v_gene: TRBV30
j_gene: TRBJ1-2
abundance: -
d_gene: -
CDR3nt: TGTGCCTGGAGTGTAAGGGAGGGGGGAAACTATGGCTACACCTTC
CDR3aa: CAWSVREGGNYGYTF

v_gene: TRBV3-1/TRBV3-2
j_gene: TRBJ2-2
abundance: -
d_gene: -
CDR3nt: TGTGCCAGCAGCCATGGGACTGCGAACACCGGGGAGCTGTTTTTT
CDR3aa: CASSHGTANTGELFF

v_gene: TRBV4-3
j_gene: TRBJ2-7
abundance: -
d_gene: TRBD2
CDR3nt: TGCGCCAGCAGCCAAGAAAAACTAGCGGGGGTCTACGAGCAGTACTTC
CDR3aa: CASSQEKLAGVYEQYF

v_gene: TRBV5-1
j_gene: TRBJ2-3
abundance: few
d_gene: TRBD2
CDR3nt: TGCGCCAGCAGCTTGACTAGCGGGGGGGGATACACAGATACGCAGTATTTT
CDR3aa: CASSLTSGGGYTDTQYF